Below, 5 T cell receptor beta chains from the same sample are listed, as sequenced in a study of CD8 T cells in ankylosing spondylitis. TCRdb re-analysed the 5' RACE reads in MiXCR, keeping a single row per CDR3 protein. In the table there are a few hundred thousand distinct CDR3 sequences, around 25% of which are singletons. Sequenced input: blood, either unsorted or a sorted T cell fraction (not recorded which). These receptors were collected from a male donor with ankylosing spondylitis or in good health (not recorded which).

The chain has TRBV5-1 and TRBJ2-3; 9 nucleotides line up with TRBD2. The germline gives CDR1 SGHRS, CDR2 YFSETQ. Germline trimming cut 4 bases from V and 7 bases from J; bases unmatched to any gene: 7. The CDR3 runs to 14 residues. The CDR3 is CASSDSGGRNTQYF. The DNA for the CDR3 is TGCGCCAGCAGCGACAGCGGGGGGCGAAATACGCAGTATTTT.

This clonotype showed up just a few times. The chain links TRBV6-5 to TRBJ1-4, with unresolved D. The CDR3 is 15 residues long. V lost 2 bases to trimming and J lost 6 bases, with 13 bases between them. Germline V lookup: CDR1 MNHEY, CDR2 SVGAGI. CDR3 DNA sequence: TGTGCCAGCAGTTACCCGGCCAAGGGAGATGAAAAACTGTTTTTT. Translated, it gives CASSYPAKGDEKLFF.

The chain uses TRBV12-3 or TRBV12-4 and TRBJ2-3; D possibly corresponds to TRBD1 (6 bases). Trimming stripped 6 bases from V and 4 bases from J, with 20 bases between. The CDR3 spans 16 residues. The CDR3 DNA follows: TGTGCCAGCAGCCAAACTGGACAGCCAAAGGCAGATACGCAGTATTTT. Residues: CASSQTGQPKADTQYF.

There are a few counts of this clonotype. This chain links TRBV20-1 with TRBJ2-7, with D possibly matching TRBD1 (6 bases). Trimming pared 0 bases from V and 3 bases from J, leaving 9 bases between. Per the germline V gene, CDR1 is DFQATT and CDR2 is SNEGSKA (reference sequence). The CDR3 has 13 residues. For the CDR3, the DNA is TGCAGTGCTAGAGATCAACAGGGCTACGAGCAGTACTTC. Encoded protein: CSARDQQGYEQYF.

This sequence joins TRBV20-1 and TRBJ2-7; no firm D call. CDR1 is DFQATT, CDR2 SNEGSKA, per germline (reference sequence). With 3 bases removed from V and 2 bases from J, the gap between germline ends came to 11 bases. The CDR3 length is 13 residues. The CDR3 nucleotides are TGCAGTGCTAGTGGCCAGATTGCCTACGAGCAGTACTTC. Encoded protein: CSASGQIAYEQYF.